Following are 23 T cell receptor beta chains from one sample sequenced in a study of T cell responses to AZD1222 COVID-19 vaccine. Using immunoSEQ multiplex PCR, the repertoire was profiled, and TCRdb retains in-frame clones only, with some absent. Among about 120,000 clones listed, over 75% were seen once. The specimen was peripheral blood, collected on day 0 of AZD1222 vaccination. These receptors all come from an adult in good health.

V usage is TRBV5-1 and J usage is TRBJ1-1; D not certain. Per the germline V gene, CDR1 is SGHRS and CDR2 is YFSETQ. V lost 4 bases and J 1 base, leaving 8 bases between the germline ends. The CDR3 totals 13 residues. Here the CDR3 DNA reads TGCGCCAGCAGCCCCGACGGGAACACTGAAGCTTTCTTT. It specifies CASSPDGNTEAFF.

The chain recombines TRBV27 with TRBJ1-2; D is ambiguous. Between the trimmed V and J ends, which lost 5 bases and 6 bases, there was a span of 13 bases. The CDR3 contains 13 residues. CDR1 is MNHEY, CDR2 SMNVEV, per germline (reference sequence). CDR3 in amino acids: CASSPSKPDGYTF. DNA for the CDR3: TGTGCCAGCAGTCCCTCGAAGCCCGATGGCTACACCTTC.

This sequence joins TRBV4-1 and TRBJ2-7; either TRBD1 or TRBD2 may supply D (5 bases each). Germline V lookup: CDR1 MGHRA, CDR2 YSYEKL. Deletions cut 8 bases from V and 5 bases from J, with 19 bases between. This CDR3 has 14 amino acids. CDR3 nucleotide sequence: TGCGCCAGCCCCGACCCGGGGCTTCTGGACGAGCAGTACTTC. Its protein is CASPDPGLLDEQYF.

The V gene is TRBV29-1, the J gene TRBJ2-2, with a weak D call TRBD1 (5 bases). The CDR3 consists of 13 residues. The V and J ends lost 7 bases and 7 bases respectively, with 16 bases between them. Germline V gene lookup returns CDR1 SQVTM and CDR2 ANQGSEA. As DNA, the CDR3 is TGCAGCGGAGGTTGGCAGGGCGGCGGGGAGCTGTTTTTT. It yields the protein CSGGWQGGGELFF.

The chain employs TRBV27 and TRBJ1-6; D is uncertain. CDR3 length equals 13 residues. The germline gives CDR1 MNHEY, CDR2 SMNVEV (reference sequence). Trimming stripped 6 bases from V and 4 bases from J, with 7 bases between. This CDR3 reads CASSPAYNSPLHF. As DNA, the CDR3 is TGTGCCAGCAGCCCCGCTTATAATTCACCCCTCCACTTT.

This chain uses TRBV19 with TRBJ2-2; D is undetermined. Germline-derived CDR1 and CDR2 are LNHDA and SQIVND (reference sequence). This CDR3 has 15 residues. V lost 4 bases, J lost 3 bases, and 12 bases lay in between. The CDR3 DNA follows: TGTGCCAGTAGTAATCCTAGTCGCGACACCGGGGAGCTGTTTTTT. It specifies CASSNPSRDTGELFF.

This clone has just a few counts. The chain has TRBV5-1 and TRBJ2-2, with 11 bases fitting TRBD2. V lost 4 bases to trimming and J lost 5 bases; unmatched junction nucleotides: 13. Germline V gene lookup returns CDR1 SGHRS and CDR2 YFSETQ. This CDR3 is built from 18 residues. The CDR3: CASSMIGLAGIGTGELFF. The CDR3, as DNA: TGCGCCAGCAGCATGATCGGACTAGCGGGTATAGGTACCGGGGAGCTGTTTTTT.

This chain joins TRBV19 and TRBJ1-2, with TRBD1 matching over 7 bases. The V segment lost 7 bases and the J segment 4 bases; nucleotides outside the gene matches: 0. Germline V gene lookup returns CDR1 LNHDA and CDR2 SQIVND (reference sequence). The CDR3 consists of 11 residues. CDR3 protein: CASTGGYGYTF. The CDR3 DNA reads as TGTGCCAGTACAGGGGGCTATGGCTACACCTTC.

The chain employs TRBV7-2 and TRBJ2-7, with unresolved D. Trimming removed 5 bases from V and 3 bases from J, with 11 bases in between. CDR3 size: 13 residues. From germline, CDR1 is SGHTA and CDR2 FQGNSA. CDR3 bases: TGTGCCAGCAGCCCAGACACTTACTACGAGCAGTACTTC. Translation gives CASSPDTYYEQYF.

The V call is TRBV7-8, the J call TRBJ1-5; 11 nucleotides agree with TRBD1. Germline V gene sequence: CDR1 SGHVS, CDR2 FQNEAQ. The CDR3 is 16 residues long. J gave up 5 bases and V 5 bases, and 8 bases lay outside the gene matches. This CDR3 reads CASSPGTGGFYQPQHF. CDR3 sequence (DNA): TGTGCCAGCAGCCCCGGGACAGGGGGGTTCTATCAGCCCCAGCATTTT.

The gene calls are TRBV2 and TRBJ1-5, with D unresolved. V was clipped by 2 bases and J by 0 bases, with 5 bases between them. The germline gives CDR1 SNHLY, CDR2 FYNNEI. The CDR3 sequence is 14 residues long. This chain's CDR3 is CASSEMSSNQPQHF. The CDR3 DNA sequence: TGTGCCAGCAGTGAAATGAGTAGCAATCAGCCCCAGCATTTT.

The rearrangement links TRBV7-3 to TRBJ2-5, with D unclear. Germline V lookup: CDR1 SGHTA, CDR2 FQGTGA. V was cut by 6 bases and J by 1 base, with 9 bases left in between. The CDR3 extends over 13 amino acids. This chain's CDR3 is CASSLAVQETQYF. Here the CDR3 DNA reads TGTGCCAGCAGTCTCGCTGTCCAAGAGACCCAGTACTTC.

The chain employs TRBV18 and TRBJ1-4; no definite D call. Germline V CDR1 and CDR2: KGHSH, LQKENI. This CDR3 is built from 16 residues. Trimming removed 2 bases from V and 0 bases from J, with 10 bases in between. CDR3 loop: CASSPLGVATNEKLFF. CDR3 coding DNA: TGTGCCAGCTCACCATTAGGAGTTGCAACTAATGAAAAACTGTTTTTT.

CDR3 sequence (DNA): TGTGCCAGCAGCCAAGAAAGTTTCGTGGGGCAGGGAAGAAATGAGCAGTTCTTC. It translates to CASSQESFVGQGRNEQFF. The chain carries TRBV4-2 and TRBJ2-1, with a weak D call TRBD1 (5 bases). The CDR3 consists of 18 residues. The germline V gene has CDR1 LGHNA and CDR2 YNFKEQ. Trimming took off 0 bases at V and 7 bases at J, with 22 bases between the two ends.

This sequence joins TRBV14 and TRBJ2-1, with TRBD2 identical over 10 bases. Looked up from germline, CDR1 is SGHDN and CDR2 is FVKESK. This CDR3 region has 12 residues. Germline trimming cut 3 bases from V and 12 bases from J; bases unmatched to any gene: 2. CDR3 protein: CASSQIAGGQFF. The CDR3 bases are TGTGCCAGCAGCCAGATAGCGGGGGGGCAGTTCTTC.

CDR3 sequence reads: CSVWDHTDTQYF. CDR3 in DNA: TGCAGCGTTTGGGACCACACAGATACGCAGTATTTT. The chain has TRBV29-1 and TRBJ2-3; possibly TRBD1 or TRBD2 for D (5 bases each). Trimming removed 5 bases from V and 2 bases from J, with 8 bases in between. The germline V gene encodes CDR1 SQVTM and CDR2 ANQGSEA. This CDR3 has 12 amino acids.

CDR3 residues: CASSQEVIRGGYTF. The CDR3 DNA reads TGCGCCAGCAGCCAAGAAGTCATACGAGGTGGCTACACCTTC. The rearrangement uses TRBV4-1 and TRBJ1-2; D remains ambiguous. The CDR3 runs 14 residues. Trimming pared 0 bases from V and 7 bases from J, leaving 12 bases between. Looked up from germline, CDR1 is MGHRA and CDR2 is YSYEKL.

CDR3 sequence: CASSQRQGGVNGYTF. DNA of the CDR3: TGTGCCAGCAGTCAAAGACAGGGGGGAGTCAATGGCTACACCTTC. The chain recombines TRBV14 with TRBJ1-2; TRBD1 agrees at 9 bases. Germline loops: CDR1 SGHDN, CDR2 FVKESK. V lost 6 bases to trimming and J lost 6 bases; unmatched junction nucleotides: 11. This CDR3 comprises 15 residues.

The chain recombines TRBV7-2 with TRBJ1-1; TRBD1 aligns across 7 bases. This CDR3 comprises 18 residues. The J segment lost 3 bases and the V segment lost 2 bases, leaving 15 bases of the junction unmatched. From germline, CDR1 is SGHTA and CDR2 FQGNSA. The CDR3 sequence: CASSLPLGRGRLDTEAFF. Written as DNA, the CDR3 is TGTGCCAGCAGCTTACCCCTCGGGAGGGGGCGCCTGGACACTGAAGCTTTCTTT. The full variable domain, rest sourced from reference TRBV7-2 and TRBJ1-1, is GAGVSQSPSNKVTEKGKDVELRCDPISGHTALYWYRQSLGQGLEFLIYFQGNSAPDKSGLPSDRFSAERTGGSVSTLTIQRTQQEDSAVYLCASSLPLGRGRLDTEAFFGQGTRLTVV.

The chain links TRBV9 to TRBJ1-2; maybe TRBD1 (5 bases). V gave up 3 bases and J gave up 8 bases, with 17 bases separating them. In germline, CDR1 is SGDLS, CDR2 YYNGEE. This CDR3 is 14 amino acids long. This chain's CDR3 is CASSAVLGGRGYTF. The CDR3, as DNA: TGTGCCAGCAGCGCAGTCCTTGGGGGTCGAGGCTACACCTTC.

V gene TRBV9 combines with J gene TRBJ2-6; D may match TRBD1 or TRBD2 (5 bases each). The CDR3 is made up of 16 amino acids. CDR1 is SGDLS, CDR2 YYNGEE, per germline. With 3 bases removed from V and 2 bases from J, the gap between germline ends came to 12 bases. The CDR3: CASSATAGAGANVLTF. In nucleotides, the CDR3 is TGTGCCAGCAGCGCGACAGCCGGGGCTGGGGCCAACGTCCTGACTTTC.

This chain connects TRBV18 to TRBJ2-7; either TRBD1 or TRBD2 may fit D (5 bases each). V gave up 3 bases and J gave up 2 bases, with 11 bases separating them. CDR3 length: 14 amino acids. The germline gives CDR1 KGHSH, CDR2 LQKENI. Here the CDR3 DNA reads TGTGCCAGCTCACCGGGGGAACGACCCTACGAGCAGTACTTC. Translated: CASSPGERPYEQYF.

The rearrangement uses TRBV5-1 and TRBJ2-3, with TRBD2 identical over 9 bases. Trimming cost V 2 bases and J 7 bases; bases outside gene matches: 8. The length of the CDR3 is 15 residues. Per germline, CDR1 SGHRS and CDR2 YFSETQ. Here the CDR3 reads CASSLNQRGANTQYF. The CDR3 DNA is TGCGCCAGCAGCTTAAATCAGCGGGGGGCTAATACGCAGTATTTT.